The T cell receptor beta chain described here comes from a study of T cells in Graves' hyperthyroidism and ophthalmopathy (dated by TCRdb to the late 2010s). With regard to the full study: Peripheral blood samples were taken at initial diagnosis, before any treatment was given. After sampling, hyperthyroidism patients received methimazole starting at 30 mg daily, and ophthalmopathy patients received high-dose intravenous methylprednisolone. Prospective prediction of ophthalmopathy was tested in an independent validation cohort of 18 to 20 hyperthyroidism patients and approximately 17 patients who later progressed to ophthalmopathy. In several Graves' hyperthyroidism patients, the study also compared T-cell repertoires from thyroid tissue with T-cell repertoires from blood. The 95 to 100 discovery patients were divided at random into training and test sets in a 7:3 ratio. The paper describes TCR Vbeta CDR3 sequencing of 140 or so peripheral blood samples, made up of 40 to 45 ophthalmopathy patients, around 78 hyperthyroidism patients and 17 progressor patients. To identify TCR V-J signatures that set the groups apart, the researchers used a discovery cohort of 100 patients, made up of some 41 with Graves' ophthalmopathy and 57 with stable Graves' hyperthyroidism. Overall study outcomes, separate from this receptor: Sample size was not statistically predetermined, and blinding of investigators to group allocation was not performed. During validation, the model predicted progression to ophthalmopathy a median of around 6 months ahead of onset, with around 71% sensitivity and less than 85% specificity. Most expanded thyroid clonotypes (frequency above 0.001) were also detected in blood, a finding suggesting that blood repertoires may reflect thyroid immune responses. A 13 V-J signature model separated ophthalmopathy from stable hyperthyroidism, with 87.88% sensitivity and about 81% specificity in cross-validation and 80%/75% in testing.

This clonotype was seen ten or more times. It lacks a known antigen. Base-call qualities are not available, and no considerably larger clone is one nucleotide away. V and J lose 5 bases and 3 bases, and a span of 19 bases separates them. From the cysteine through the phenylalanine, the CDR3 covers 16 amino acids. This entry keeps only the CDR3 DNA: 48 bases, framed from base 1. From the germline V gene, CDR1 is SGHAT and CDR2 is FQNNGV. The TCR beta CDR3 regions were amplified from the RNA transcripts. The first round of RT-PCR for the TCR CDR3 was performed with the HTBI primer set and the Qiagen OneStep RT-PCR kit. Libraries were constructed in a second round of multiplex PCR, after which size selection and purification were carried out. Sequencing of the libraries was done on an Illumina HiSeq2000 using paired-end 100 bp reads. The study's own analysis went as follows. SOAPnuke was used to process the raw data, removing reads that contained adapters or uncalled bases, had a mean Phred below 15, or lacked an exact match to the constant primer or identifier. High-quality paired reads were merged with COPE v1.2.5, and unique nucleotide sequences were defined as clonotypes. MiTCR v1.1 was used to align the clonotypes against IMGT TRBV, TRBD and TRBJ reference segments. The analysis included only V-J combinations with a frequency above 0.0001, which together covered around 99% of the repertoires. The TCS score was defined as the ratio of F50 (clonal expansion) to E x V (chaos), calculated using BLOSUM62-based TCRdist between CDR3 peptides within each V-J. Welch's t-statistics and random forest reduced fewer than 550 V-J features to 13, which were used in a naive Bayes classifier (R e1071). Through fastp at Q25 and MiXCR, TCRdb rebuilt clones from the public reads, retaining in-frame beta chains. One record per CDR3 amino acid sequence lists the most common genes and DNA. TCRdb's processing, not the authors', yielded these V and J calls. This sample lists over 300,000 distinct CDR3 sequences; over 11% were detected once. 11% of the sample comes from the top ten.

Stable Graves' hyperthyroidism was defined as no progression to ophthalmopathy during 18 months of follow-up. Hyperthyroidism patients were newly diagnosed, had a disease duration of under 2 months, and were aged 18 to 65 years. Exclusion was applied to patients with uncontrolled infections, other autoimmune diseases, pregnancy or lactation. Diagnoses were established on the basis of clinical symptoms, serum thyroxine and TRAb, thyroid ultrasound, and orbital computed tomography. PBMCs were separated from over 9 ml of fresh peripheral blood using Ficoll-Paque density gradient centrifugation. Total RNA was extracted with Trizol reagent, and quality was checked on an Agilent 2100 Bioanalyzer.

Recombination joined TRBV11-2 with TRBJ1-2, with a weak D call of TRBD1 (6 bases match). The sequenced sample consisted of blood. The sequence was obtained from a woman between 55 and 75 years old with Graves' hyperthyroidism. The CDR3 here reads CASSTASGHRDYGYTF. The nucleotides are TGTGCCAGCAGCACAGCATCGGGACATAGGGACTATGGCTACACCTTC. Beyond the CDR3, the reference TRBV11-2 and TRBJ1-2 genes provide the residues; the full variable domain reads: EAGVAQSPRYKIIEKRQSVAFWCNPISGHATLYWYQQILGQGPKLLIQFQNNGVVDDSQLPKDRFSAERLKGVDSTLKIQPAKLEDSAVYLCASSTASGHRDYGYTFGSGTRLTVV.